A selection of T cell receptor beta chains follows, all from one sample in a study of vaccination and CD4 T cells after COVID-19. One entry per CDR3 protein, called by TCRdb with MiXCR from the PCR reads. The table lists around 9,300 distinct CDR3 sequences, 35% to 40% of them singletons. Antigens of these TCRs are unknown. What was sequenced was CD4+ T cells from blood, cultured in vitro. The receptors here all came from a human donor who had recovered from COVID-19. Both conserved end residues are part of each CDR3. Fields, in order: clone size, V gene, J gene, D gene, CDR3 length, CDR3 protein, CDR3 DNA. The D gene is left open where the match is weak. A clone size is listed for some rows: how often the clone was seen (once, few, many), or a class if it is expanded.

NA	TRBV7-2	TRBJ1-5	NA	14	CASSFEISNQPQHF	TGTGCCAGCAGCTTCGAGATTAGCAATCAGCCCCAGCATTTT
few	TRBV5-5	TRBJ1-2	NA	15	CASSLGGRAGYGYTF	TGTGCCAGCAGCTTGGGGGGCAGGGCCGGCTATGGCTACACCTTC
NA	TRBV7-2	TRBJ1-3	NA	15	CASSLTRGGGNTIYF	TGTGCCAGCAGCCTCACGAGGGGTGGTGGAAACACCATATATTTT
NA	TRBV10-3	TRBJ2-2	TRBD2	16	CAITPSGGLTTGELFF	TGTGCCATCACACCTAGCGGGGGGCTAACCACCGGGGAGCTGTTTTTT
NA	TRBV4-1	TRBJ1-5	TRBD1	15	CASSQGRGQGQPQHF	TGCGCCAGCAGCCAAGGGAGGGGGCAGGGACAGCCCCAGCATTTT
few	TRBV20-1	TRBJ1-6	TRBD1	15	CSARDIGDRASPLHF	TGCAGTGCTAGAGATATCGGGGACAGGGCCTCACCCCTCCACTTT
few	TRBV6-1	TRBJ1-5	NA	15	CASSPGVGGNQPQHF	TGTGCCAGCAGTCCAGGGGTTGGGGGCAATCAGCCCCAGCATTTT
NA	TRBV5-5	TRBJ1-2	TRBD1	16	CASSLSPGQGEHGYTF	TGTGCCAGCAGCCTCTCACCGGGACAGGGAGAGCATGGCTACACCTTC
NA	TRBV24-1	TRBJ2-3	NA	17	CATSDSKLAHFTDTQYF	TGTGCCACCAGTGATTCAAAGCTAGCACATTTCACAGATACGCAGTATTTT
NA	TRBV7-2	TRBJ2-1	TRBD2	16	CASSLARLAEGNEQFF	TGTGCCAGCAGCTTAGCACGACTAGCGGAGGGCAATGAGCAGTTCTTC
NA	TRBV12-3/TRBV12-4	TRBJ1-2	TRBD1	14	CASSPTGANYGYTF	TGTGCCAGCAGTCCGACAGGGGCTAACTATGGCTACACCTTC
NA	TRBV5-8	TRBJ2-3	TRBD1	17	CASSSVYRTGGADTQYF	TGTGCCAGCAGCTCCGTCTACCGGACAGGGGGGGCAGATACGCAGTATTTT
medium-sized	TRBV2	TRBJ1-1	NA	15	CASSGGMTVNTEAFF	TGTGCCAGCAGTGGGGGTATGACGGTGAACACTGAAGCTTTCTTT
NA	TRBV9	TRBJ2-1	TRBD2	15	CASSVAPAGANEQFF	TGTGCCAGCAGCGTAGCGCCAGCGGGGGCCAATGAGCAGTTCTTC
NA	TRBV29-1	TRBJ1-1	TRBD1	13	CSALGDRSIEAFF	TGCAGCGCACTAGGGGACAGGTCCATCGAAGCTTTCTTT